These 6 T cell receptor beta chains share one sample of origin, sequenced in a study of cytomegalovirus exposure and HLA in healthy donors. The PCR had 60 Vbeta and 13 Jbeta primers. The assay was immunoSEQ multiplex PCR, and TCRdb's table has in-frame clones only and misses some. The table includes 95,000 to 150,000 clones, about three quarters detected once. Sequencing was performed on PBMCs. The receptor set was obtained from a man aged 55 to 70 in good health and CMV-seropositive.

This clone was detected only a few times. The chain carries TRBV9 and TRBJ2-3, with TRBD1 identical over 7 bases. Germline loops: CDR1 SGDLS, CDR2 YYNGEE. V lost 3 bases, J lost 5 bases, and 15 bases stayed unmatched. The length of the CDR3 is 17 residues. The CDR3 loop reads CASSAIGRGPLGDTQYF. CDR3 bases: TGTGCCAGCAGCGCCATCGGTAGGGGGCCCCTCGGAGATACGCAGTATTTT.

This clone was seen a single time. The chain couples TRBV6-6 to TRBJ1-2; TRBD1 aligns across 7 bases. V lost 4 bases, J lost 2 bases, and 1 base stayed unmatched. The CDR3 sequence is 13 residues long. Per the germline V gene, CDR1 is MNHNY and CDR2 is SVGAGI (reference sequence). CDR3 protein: CASSSTGNYGYTF. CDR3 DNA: TGTGCCAGCAGTTCGACAGGGAACTATGGCTACACCTTC.

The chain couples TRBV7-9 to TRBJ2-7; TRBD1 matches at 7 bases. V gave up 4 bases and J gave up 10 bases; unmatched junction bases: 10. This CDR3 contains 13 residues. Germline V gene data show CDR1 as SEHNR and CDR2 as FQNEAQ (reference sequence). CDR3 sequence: CASSSGQVGRQYF. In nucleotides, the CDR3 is TGTGCCAGCAGCTCAGGACAGGTCGGGCGTCAGTACTTC.

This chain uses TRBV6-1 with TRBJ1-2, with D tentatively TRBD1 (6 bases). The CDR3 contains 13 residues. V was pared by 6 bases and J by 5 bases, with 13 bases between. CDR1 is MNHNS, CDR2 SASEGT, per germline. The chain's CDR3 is CASRGHTTYGYTF. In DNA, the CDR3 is TGTGCCAGCAGGGGACACACAACGTATGGCTACACCTTC.

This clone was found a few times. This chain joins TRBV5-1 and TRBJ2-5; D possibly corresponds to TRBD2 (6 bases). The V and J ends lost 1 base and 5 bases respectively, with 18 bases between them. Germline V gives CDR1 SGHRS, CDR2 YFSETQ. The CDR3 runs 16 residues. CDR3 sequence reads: CASSLLVGGSGETQYF. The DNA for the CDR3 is TGCGCCAGCAGCTTGCTGGTCGGGGGAAGTGGGGAGACCCAGTACTTC.

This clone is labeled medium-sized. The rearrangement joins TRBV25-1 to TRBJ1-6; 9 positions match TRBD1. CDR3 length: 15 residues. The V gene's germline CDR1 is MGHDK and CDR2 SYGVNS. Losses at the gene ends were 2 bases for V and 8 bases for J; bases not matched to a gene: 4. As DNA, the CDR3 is TGTGCCAGCAGTGAAGTCGGGACAGGGTATTCACCCCTCCACTTT. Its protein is CASSEVGTGYSPLHF.